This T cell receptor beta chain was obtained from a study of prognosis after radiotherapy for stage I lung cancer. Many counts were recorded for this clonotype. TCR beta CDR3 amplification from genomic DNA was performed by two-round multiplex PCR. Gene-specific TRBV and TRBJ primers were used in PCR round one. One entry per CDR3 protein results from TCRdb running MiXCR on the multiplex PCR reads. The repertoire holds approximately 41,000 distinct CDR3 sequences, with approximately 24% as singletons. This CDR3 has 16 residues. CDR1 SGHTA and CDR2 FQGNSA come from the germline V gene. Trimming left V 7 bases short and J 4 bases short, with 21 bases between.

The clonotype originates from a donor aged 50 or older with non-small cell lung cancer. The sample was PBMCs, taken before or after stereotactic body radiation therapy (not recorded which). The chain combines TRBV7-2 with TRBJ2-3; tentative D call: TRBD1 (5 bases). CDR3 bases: TGTGCCAGCACCTCGTGGTGGGGCCCGTTCGCAGATACGCAGTATTTT. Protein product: CASTSWWGPFADTQYF.